This T cell receptor beta chain originates from a study of beta chain features in type 1 diabetes. The study's findings and limits: All four CD4+ subsets from Type 1 diabetes patients carried moderately but significantly shorter TCRB CDR3s. The naive, central memory and Treg TCRB repertoires looked more alike in patients than they did in healthy donors. Researchers could not determine here whether HLA type influences TCRB rearrangement.

The entirety of the isolated RNA underwent reverse transcription, so expressed TCRB transcripts were sequenced. Profiled with immunoSEQ multiplex PCR; TCRdb holds only in-frame clones, not every one. The table includes hundreds of thousands of clones, about 29% detected once. This clone was seen only a few times. Its antigen is still unknown. The CDR3 loop spans 16 amino acids. J was trimmed by 0 bases and V by 3 bases; bases with no gene match: 4. The V gene's germline CDR1 is SGHAT and CDR2 FQNNGV. Sequencing was carried out using naive CD4+ T cells from blood. The source is a man between 18 and 35 years old in good health. The chain is built from TRBV11-2 and TRBJ2-2; 7 bases agree with TRBD1. The CDR3 loop reads CASSLETGTNTGELFF. The CDR3 bases are TGTGCCAGCAGCTTGGAGACAGGGACGAACACCGGGGAGCTGTTTTTT. The full variable domain, its missing parts supplied by reference TRBV11-2 and TRBJ2-2, is EAGVAQSPRYKIIEKRQSVAFWCNPISGHATLYWYQQILGQGPKLLIQFQNNGVVDDSQLPKDRFSAERLKGVDSTLKIQPAKLEDSAVYLCASSLETGTNTGELFFGEGSRLTVL.